One sample yielded the 7 T cell receptor beta chains listed below, sequenced in a study of patients and donors after allogeneic stem cell transplantation (dated by TCRdb to the early 2020s). Libraries were made using RT-PCR. The run used a NextSeq 550. Starting from the raw public reads, TCRdb applied fastp trimming at Q25, assembled clones with MiXCR and retained in-frame beta chains. Entries that share a CDR3 protein sequence are merged under the most common genes and DNA. In this sample the table shows 15,000 to 20,000 distinct CDR3 sequences, approximately 5% of which occur a single time. Roughly 40% of the sample comes from the top ten. Sequencing was performed on blood, either unsorted or a sorted T cell fraction (not recorded which). The receptors originated from a human donor who was either an allogeneic HSCT recipient or a stem cell or donor lymphocyte infusion donor (not recorded which). It is not recorded whose cells these are; they may come from a transplant donor.

J is TRBJ1-6 and V is TRBV7-9; perhaps TRBD1 as D (5 bases). Per the germline V gene, CDR1 is SEHNR and CDR2 is FQNEAQ (reference sequence). The CDR3 is 17 residues long. The V and J ends lost 5 bases and 9 bases respectively, with 23 bases between them. CDR3 loop: CASSLGRWKTVSSPLHF. The CDR3 coding sequence is TGTGCCAGCAGCCTGGGTCGGTGGAAGACAGTTAGTTCACCCCTCCACTTT.

This clonotype came up many times. V usage is TRBV7-9 and J usage is TRBJ1-1; no reliable D call. The CDR3 extends over 13 amino acids. V dropped 1 base and J dropped 3 bases, with 6 bases sitting between them. CDR1 SEHNR and CDR2 FQNEAQ come from the germline V gene (reference sequence). The CDR3 loop reads CASSLEEDTEAFF. CDR3 nucleotides: TGTGCCAGCAGCTTAGAGGAGGACACTGAAGCTTTCTTT.

This chain joins TRBV9 and TRBJ1-2; D is possibly TRBD1 (6 bases). Trimming pared 3 bases from V and 2 bases from J, leaving 20 bases between. The V gene's germline CDR1 is SGDLS and CDR2 YYNGEE. The CDR3 is 17 residues long. The CDR3 nucleotides are TGTGCCAGCAGCGCTCAATCCAGGGCCCAGGGGAACTATGGCTACACCTTC. Translated, it gives CASSAQSRAQGNYGYTF.

This clonotype was detected many times. The chain has TRBV28 and TRBJ1-2, with 9 bases aligning to TRBD1. Germline assignment: CDR1 MDHEN and CDR2 SYDVKM. This CDR3 region has 14 residues. Trimming cost V 5 bases and J 4 bases; bases outside gene matches: 5. The chain's CDR3 is CASSLGTGIYGYTF. In DNA, the CDR3 is TGTGCCAGCAGTCTAGGGACAGGGATCTATGGCTACACCTTC.

This clonotype was observed many times. V is TRBV18 and J is TRBJ1-1; 7 bases line up with TRBD1. V was clipped by 3 bases and J by 8 bases; unmatched bases: 6. This CDR3 is built from 13 residues. Germline values: CDR1 KGHSH, CDR2 LQKENI. The CDR3: CASSPGIQGEAFF. The CDR3 DNA follows: TGTGCCAGCTCACCGGGAATACAGGGGGAAGCTTTCTTT.

Ten or more counts support this clonotype. This chain links TRBV11-3 with TRBJ2-1; 11 bases agree with TRBD2. The J segment lost 14 bases and the V segment lost 5 bases, leaving 14 bases of the junction unmatched. The CDR3 runs to 15 residues. Germline V gives CDR1 SGHNT, CDR2 YENEEA. The CDR3 reads CASSRSGTSGGEEFF. In DNA form, the CDR3 reads TGTGCCAGCAGCCGTTCCGGGACTAGCGGAGGGGAGGAGTTCTTC.

This clonotype was counted many times. The rearrangement joins TRBV28 to TRBJ1-1; D not certain. Trimming pared 2 bases from V and 0 bases from J, leaving 10 bases between. The CDR3 is 15 residues long. CDR1 and CDR2 from the germline V gene are MDHEN and SYDVKM. Here the CDR3 reads CASSLIWGLNTEAFF. DNA for the CDR3: TGTGCCAGCAGTTTAATCTGGGGTTTGAACACTGAAGCTTTCTTT.